The 19 T cell receptor beta chains below come from one sample, sequenced in a study of blood T cell repertoires in COVID-19. Data came from immunoSEQ multiplex PCR; TCRdb stores just in-frame clones and leaves some out. The sample holds some 220,000 clones; about 86% are singletons and the top ten take roughly 1.3%. The sequenced sample was PBMCs or T cells enriched from blood (not recorded which). Receptors were obtained from a woman aged 40 to 55 with acute COVID-19.

This clone was seen only a few times. The genes are TRBV2 and TRBJ2-1, with 10 bases identical to TRBD2. Germline V gives CDR1 SNHLY, CDR2 FYNNEI. The CDR3 extends over 15 amino acids. With 10 bases clipped from V and 7 bases from J, the junction kept 13 bases outside the gene matches. Written as DNA, the CDR3 is TGTGCCACCTTGGGTTCTAGCGGGAGTTTGAATGAGCAGTTCTTC. Its protein is CATLGSSGSLNEQFF.

The chain carries TRBV2 and TRBJ2-4; 7 nucleotides align to TRBD1. CDR3 size: 13 residues. Per the germline V gene, CDR1 is SNHLY and CDR2 is FYNNEI. Trimming cost V 6 bases and J 6 bases; bases outside gene matches: 5. In nucleotides, the CDR3 is TGTGCCAGCAGACCGGGACAGAGAAACATTCAGTACTTC. It translates to CASRPGQRNIQYF.

CDR3 residues: CASSQGRLELFF. The CDR3 region has the DNA TGTGCCAGCAGCCAAGGCCGGTTGGAGCTGTTTTTT. This chain connects TRBV3-1 (or the pseudogene TRBV3-2) to TRBJ2-2, with no clear D. Germline V gives CDR1 LGHDT, CDR2 YNNKEL (reference sequence). The length of the CDR3 is 12 residues. V gave up 1 base and J gave up 10 bases, with 7 bases separating them.

The chain uses TRBV25-1 and TRBJ1-2; D is undetermined. The germline gives CDR1 MGHDK, CDR2 SYGVNS. The CDR3 runs 12 residues. With 3 bases removed from V and 1 base from J, the gap between germline ends came to 3 bases. The CDR3 region has the DNA TGTGCCAGCAGTGACAGTAACTATGGCTACACCTTC. It encodes CASSDSNYGYTF.

The CDR3 protein is CASSESFGRAPYEQYF. CDR3 nucleotides: TGCGCCAGCAGTGAGTCGTTTGGCAGGGCCCCCTACGAGCAGTACTTC. The V call is TRBV10-1, the J call TRBJ2-7; TRBD1 is a possible D gene (5 bases). V was pared by 0 bases and J by 2 bases, with 14 bases between. This CDR3 region has 16 residues. CDR1 is WNHNN, CDR2 SYGVQD, per germline (reference sequence).

J is TRBJ2-1 and V is TRBV24-1; D might be TRBD2 (6 bases). Trimming cost V 5 bases and J 8 bases, with 21 bases left between them. The CDR3 is 16 residues long. Germline V CDR1 and CDR2: KGHDR, SFDVKD. CDR3 nucleotide sequence: TGTGCCACCAGTGGACCCTGGGCGGGGCCCTTCGATGAGCAGTTCTTC. Its protein product is CATSGPWAGPFDEQFF.

The J gene is TRBJ2-5, the V gene TRBV5-5, with D maybe TRBD2 (5 bases). The CDR3 runs 14 residues. Germline V CDR1 and CDR2: SGHKS, YYEKEE (reference sequence). V was shortened by 1 base and J by 5 bases, with 12 bases between the two germline ends. DNA of the CDR3: TGTGCCAGCAGCTTGCCCGGGATAGGGGAGACCCAGTACTTC. Amino acids: CASSLPGIGETQYF.

The chain has TRBV19 and TRBJ1-6; perhaps TRBD1 as D (6 bases). V was clipped by 7 bases and J by 8 bases, with 18 bases between them. The CDR3 consists of 15 residues. Germline CDR1 and CDR2: LNHDA and SQIVND (reference sequence). CDR3 in DNA: TGTGCCAGTAAGGGGACAAAGCTTCTCTATTCACCCCTCCACTTT. Residues: CASKGTKLLYSPLHF. Based on the CDR3 plus reference TRBV19 and TRBJ1-6, the full variable domain is DGGITQSPKYLFRKEGQNVTLSCEQNLNHDAMYWYRQDPGQGLRLIYYSQIVNDFQKGDIAEGYSVSREKKESFPLTVTSAQKNPTAFYLCASKGTKLLYSPLHFGNGTRLTVT.

This chain links TRBV10-3 with TRBJ1-1; 7 nucleotides match TRBD1. CDR1 and CDR2 from the germline V gene are ENHRY and SYGVKD. This CDR3 contains 13 residues. The J segment lost 3 bases and the V segment lost 6 bases, leaving 4 bases of the junction unmatched. The CDR3 bases are TGTGCCATCAGACTTGACAGGGACACTGAAGCTTTCTTT. Protein: CAIRLDRDTEAFF.

The chain recombines TRBV24-1 with TRBJ1-5; D remains ambiguous. V shed 1 base and J shed 6 bases, with 3 bases lying between them. Germline CDR1 KGHDR, CDR2 SFDVKD. The CDR3 is made up of 12 amino acids. CDR3 sequence: CATSDFGQPQHF. The CDR3 coding sequence is TGTGCCACCAGTGATTTCGGTCAGCCCCAGCATTTT.

The chain uses TRBV5-6 and TRBJ2-7, with 7 bases lining up with TRBD2. Germline V lookup: CDR1 SGHDT, CDR2 YYEEEE. The CDR3 is made up of 17 amino acids. J was trimmed by 2 bases and V by 4 bases; bases with no gene match: 15. The CDR3 nucleotides are TGTGCCAGCAGCGGGGGGAGGGAGAGTCTACATACCTACGAGCAGTACTTC. Amino acids: CASSGGRESLHTYEQYF.

This rearrangement joins TRBV15 to TRBJ2-5, with D maybe TRBD1 (7 bases). V gave up 3 bases and J gave up 2 bases, with 13 bases separating them. CDR3 length: 15 amino acids. Looked up from germline, CDR1 is LNHNV and CDR2 is YYDKDF (reference sequence). This chain's CDR3 is CATSRGRGVQETQYF. Written as DNA, the CDR3 is TGTGCCACCAGCAGGGGCAGGGGGGTACAAGAGACCCAGTACTTC.

The rearrangement joins TRBV10-3 to TRBJ2-7; a possible D gene is TRBD1 (5 bases). The V end lost 6 bases, the J end lost 3 bases, and 9 bases lay between the germline ends. Germline CDR1 is ENHRY and CDR2 is SYGVKD. This CDR3 has 12 amino acids. Here the CDR3 DNA reads TGTGCCATCAGCCCAGGGTTCTACGAGCAGTACTTC. Protein: CAISPGFYEQYF.

This rearrangement joins TRBV6-5 to TRBJ1-5; 9 bases are a match to TRBD1. CDR3 size: 15 residues. V dropped 5 bases and J dropped 6; count of bases not matched to a gene: 8. Germline CDR1 and CDR2: MNHEY and SVGAGI. The chain's CDR3 is CASSLGQGGRQPQHF. The CDR3 nucleotides read TGTGCCAGCAGTCTGGGACAGGGAGGTCGTCAGCCCCAGCATTTT.

The gene calls are TRBV5-1 and TRBJ2-5; 11 positions agree with TRBD2. The CDR3 consists of 16 residues. Germline trimming cut 4 bases from V and 2 bases from J; bases unmatched to any gene: 7. Germline V CDR1 and CDR2: SGHRS, YFSETQ. The CDR3 DNA is TGCGCCAGCAGCCCGCGACTAGCGGGATTACAAGAGACCCAGTACTTC. Translating it yields CASSPRLAGLQETQYF.

The J gene is TRBJ2-3, the V gene TRBV18; TRBD2 matches 10 bases. CDR1 KGHSH and CDR2 LQKENI come from the germline V gene. V trimming: 2 bases; J trimming: 13 bases; junction bases outside the gene matches: 6. The CDR3 extends over 13 amino acids. DNA for the CDR3: TGTGCCAGCTCACCAATAGCGGGAGGCTCGGAGTATTTT. Protein product: CASSPIAGGSEYF.

This clone was detected only a few times. The J gene is TRBJ2-3, the V gene TRBV10-1, with D perhaps matching TRBD1 (6 bases). Trimming left V 8 bases short and J 2 bases short, with 11 bases between. The V gene's germline CDR1 is WNHNN and CDR2 SYGVQD (reference sequence). The CDR3 contains 13 residues. In DNA form, the CDR3 reads TGCGCCAGCCAAGACAGGCTCACAGATACGCAGTATTTT. Protein sequence: CASQDRLTDTQYF.

The J gene is TRBJ2-3, the V gene TRBV5-1, with a tentative D call TRBD2 (6 bases). The CDR3 consists of 14 residues. V lost 5 bases and J lost 6, with 16 bases in between. Germline V gives CDR1 SGHRS, CDR2 YFSETQ. DNA for the CDR3: TGCGCCAGCAGTTCGGGACTCCCCAGGGATACGCAGTATTTT. It codes for CASSSGLPRDTQYF.

V is TRBV7-6 and J is TRBJ2-5; TRBD2 agrees at 13 bases. The V gene end was trimmed by 5 bases and the J gene end by 5 bases; junction bases not matched to a gene: 5. The CDR3 is 15 amino acids. Germline CDR1 SGHVS, CDR2 FNYEAQ. DNA of the CDR3: TGTGCCAGCAGCCGGACTAGCGGGAGTGGCGAGACCCAGTACTTC. The encoded protein is CASSRTSGSGETQYF.